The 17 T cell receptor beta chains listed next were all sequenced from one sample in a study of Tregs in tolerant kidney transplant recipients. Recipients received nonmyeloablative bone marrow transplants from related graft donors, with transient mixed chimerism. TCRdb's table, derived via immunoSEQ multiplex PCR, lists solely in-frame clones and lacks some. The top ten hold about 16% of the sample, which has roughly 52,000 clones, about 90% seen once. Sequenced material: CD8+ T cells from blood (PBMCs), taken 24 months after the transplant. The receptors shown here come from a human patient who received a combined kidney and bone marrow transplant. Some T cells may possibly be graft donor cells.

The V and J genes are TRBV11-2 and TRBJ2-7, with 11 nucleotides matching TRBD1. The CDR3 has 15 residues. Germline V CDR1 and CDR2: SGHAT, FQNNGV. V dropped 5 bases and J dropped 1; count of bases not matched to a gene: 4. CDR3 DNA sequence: TGTGCCAGCAGCATCGGACAGGGGGCATCCTACGAGCAGTACTTC. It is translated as CASSIGQGASYEQYF.

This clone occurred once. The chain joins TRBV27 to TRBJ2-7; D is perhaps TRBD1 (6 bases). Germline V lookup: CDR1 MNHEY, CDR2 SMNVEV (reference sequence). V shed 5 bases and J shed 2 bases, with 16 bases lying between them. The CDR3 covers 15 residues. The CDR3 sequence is CASSKTPDRTYEQYF. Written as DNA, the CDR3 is TGTGCCAGCAGTAAAACGCCCGACAGGACCTACGAGCAGTACTTC.

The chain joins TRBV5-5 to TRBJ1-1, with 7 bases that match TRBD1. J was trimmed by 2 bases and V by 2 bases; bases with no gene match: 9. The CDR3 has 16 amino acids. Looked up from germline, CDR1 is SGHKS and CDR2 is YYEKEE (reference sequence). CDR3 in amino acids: CASSFSQGGRNTEAFF. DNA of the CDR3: TGTGCCAGCAGCTTCAGTCAGGGGGGACGAAACACTGAAGCTTTCTTT.

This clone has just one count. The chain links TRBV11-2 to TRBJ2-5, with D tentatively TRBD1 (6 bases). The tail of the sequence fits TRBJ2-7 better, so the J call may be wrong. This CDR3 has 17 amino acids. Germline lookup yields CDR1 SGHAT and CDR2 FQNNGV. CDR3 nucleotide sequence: TGTGCCAGCAGCTTAACTCTCGACGAACAGGGAACCTACGAGCAGTACTTC. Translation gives CASSLTLDEQGTYEQYF.

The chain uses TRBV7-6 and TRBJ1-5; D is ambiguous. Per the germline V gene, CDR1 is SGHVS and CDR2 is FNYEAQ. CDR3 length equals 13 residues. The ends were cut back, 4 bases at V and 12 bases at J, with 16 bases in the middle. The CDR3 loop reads CASSSSDREGQHF. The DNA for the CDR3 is TGTGCCAGCAGCTCTTCAGACCGGGAAGGCCAGCATTTT.

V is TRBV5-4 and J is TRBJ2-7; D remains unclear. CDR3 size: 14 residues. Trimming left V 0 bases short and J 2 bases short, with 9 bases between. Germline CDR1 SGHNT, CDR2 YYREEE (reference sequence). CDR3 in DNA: TGTGCCAGCAGCTTGGAAGAGGCCACCTACGAGCAGTACTTC. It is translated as CASSLEEATYEQYF.

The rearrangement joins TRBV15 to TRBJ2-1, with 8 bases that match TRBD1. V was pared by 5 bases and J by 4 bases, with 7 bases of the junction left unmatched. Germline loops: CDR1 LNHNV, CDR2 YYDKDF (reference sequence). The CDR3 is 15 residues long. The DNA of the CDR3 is TGTGCCACCAGCGAAGGACAGGGATCTTACAATGAGCAGTTCTTC. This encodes CATSEGQGSYNEQFF.

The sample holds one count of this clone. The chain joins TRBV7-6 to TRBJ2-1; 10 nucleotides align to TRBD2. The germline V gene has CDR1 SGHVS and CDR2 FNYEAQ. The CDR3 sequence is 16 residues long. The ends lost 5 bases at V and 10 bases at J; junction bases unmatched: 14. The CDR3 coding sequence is TGTGCCAGCAGCCCTGACTTTAGCGGGAGGTGGTGGGAGCAGTTCTTC. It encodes CASSPDFSGRWWEQFF.

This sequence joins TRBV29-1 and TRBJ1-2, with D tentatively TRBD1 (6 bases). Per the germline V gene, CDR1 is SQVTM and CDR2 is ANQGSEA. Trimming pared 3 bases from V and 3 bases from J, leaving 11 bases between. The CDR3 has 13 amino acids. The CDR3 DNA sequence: TGCAGCGTTGATGTCTCAGGGGACTATGGCTACACCTTC. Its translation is CSVDVSGDYGYTF.

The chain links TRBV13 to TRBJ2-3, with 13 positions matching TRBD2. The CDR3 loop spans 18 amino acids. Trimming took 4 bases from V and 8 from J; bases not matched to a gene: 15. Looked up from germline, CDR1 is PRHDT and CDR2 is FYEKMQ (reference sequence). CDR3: CASSSQLRTSGGPATQYF. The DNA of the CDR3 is TGTGCCAGCAGCTCCCAGCTGCGGACTAGCGGGGGCCCAGCTACGCAGTATTTT.

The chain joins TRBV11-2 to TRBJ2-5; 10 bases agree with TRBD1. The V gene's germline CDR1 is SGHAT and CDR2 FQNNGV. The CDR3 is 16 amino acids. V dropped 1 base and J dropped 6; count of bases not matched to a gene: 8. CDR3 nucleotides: TGTGCCAGCAGCTTAGTTTCGACAGGGGGCGGGAAGACCCAGTACTTC. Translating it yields CASSLVSTGGGKTQYF.

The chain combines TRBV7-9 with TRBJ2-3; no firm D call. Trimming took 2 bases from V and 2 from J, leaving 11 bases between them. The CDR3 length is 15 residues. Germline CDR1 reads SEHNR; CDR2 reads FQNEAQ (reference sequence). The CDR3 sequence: CASSLISTITDTQYF. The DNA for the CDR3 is TGTGCCAGCAGCTTAATTTCGACAATCACAGATACGCAGTATTTT.

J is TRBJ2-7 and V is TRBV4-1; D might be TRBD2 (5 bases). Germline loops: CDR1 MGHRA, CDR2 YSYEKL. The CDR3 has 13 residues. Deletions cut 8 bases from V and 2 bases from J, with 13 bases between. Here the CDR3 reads CASSDSKTYEQYF. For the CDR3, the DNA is TGCGCCAGCTCGGACTCAAAAACCTACGAGCAGTACTTC.

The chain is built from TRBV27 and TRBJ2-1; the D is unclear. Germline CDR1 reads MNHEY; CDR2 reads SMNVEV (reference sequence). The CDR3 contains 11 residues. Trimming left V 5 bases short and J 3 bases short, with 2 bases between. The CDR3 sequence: CASSHYNEQFF. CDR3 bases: TGTGCCAGCAGTCACTACAATGAGCAGTTCTTC.

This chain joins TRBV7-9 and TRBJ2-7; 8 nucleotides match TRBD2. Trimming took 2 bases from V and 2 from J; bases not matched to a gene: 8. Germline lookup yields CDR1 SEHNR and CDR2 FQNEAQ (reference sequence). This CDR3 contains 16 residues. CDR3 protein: CASSLFIAGPPYEQYF. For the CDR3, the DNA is TGTGCCAGCAGCTTATTTATAGCGGGACCCCCCTACGAGCAGTACTTC.

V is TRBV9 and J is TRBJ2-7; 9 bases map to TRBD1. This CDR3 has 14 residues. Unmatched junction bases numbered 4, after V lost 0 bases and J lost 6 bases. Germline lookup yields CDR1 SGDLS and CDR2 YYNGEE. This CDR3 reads CASSVAGQGSEQYF. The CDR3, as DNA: TGTGCCAGCAGCGTAGCGGGACAGGGTTCCGAGCAGTACTTC.

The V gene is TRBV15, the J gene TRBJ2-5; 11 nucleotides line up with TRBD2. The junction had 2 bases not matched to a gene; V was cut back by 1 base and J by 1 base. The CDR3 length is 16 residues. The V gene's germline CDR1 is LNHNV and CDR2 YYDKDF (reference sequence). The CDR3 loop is CATSRATSGAQETQYF. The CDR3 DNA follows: TGTGCCACCAGCAGAGCGACTAGCGGGGCCCAAGAGACCCAGTACTTC.